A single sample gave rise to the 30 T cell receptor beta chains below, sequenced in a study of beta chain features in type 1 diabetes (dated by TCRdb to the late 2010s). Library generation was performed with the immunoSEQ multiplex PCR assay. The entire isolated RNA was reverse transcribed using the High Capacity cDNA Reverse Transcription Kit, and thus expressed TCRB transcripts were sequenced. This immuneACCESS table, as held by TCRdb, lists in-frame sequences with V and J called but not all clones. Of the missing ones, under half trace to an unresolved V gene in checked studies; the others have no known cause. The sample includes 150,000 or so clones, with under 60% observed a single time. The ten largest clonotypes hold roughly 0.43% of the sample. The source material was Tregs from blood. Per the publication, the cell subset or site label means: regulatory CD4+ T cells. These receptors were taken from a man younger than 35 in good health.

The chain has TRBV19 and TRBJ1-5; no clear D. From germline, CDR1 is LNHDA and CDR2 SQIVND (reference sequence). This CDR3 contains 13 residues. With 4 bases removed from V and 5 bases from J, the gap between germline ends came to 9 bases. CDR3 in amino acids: CASSTPAYQPQHF. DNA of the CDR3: TGTGCCAGTAGTACTCCCGCGTATCAGCCCCAGCATTTT. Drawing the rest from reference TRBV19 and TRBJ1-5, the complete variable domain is DGGITQSPKYLFRKEGQNVTLSCEQNLNHDAMYWYRQDPGQGLRLIYYSQIVNDFQKGDIAEGYSVSREKKESFPLTVTSAQKNPTAFYLCASSTPAYQPQHFGDGTRLSIL.

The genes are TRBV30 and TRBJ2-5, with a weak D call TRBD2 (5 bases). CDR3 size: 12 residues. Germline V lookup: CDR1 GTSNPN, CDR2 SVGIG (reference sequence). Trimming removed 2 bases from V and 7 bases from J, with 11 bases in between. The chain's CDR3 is CAWSWTHGTQYF. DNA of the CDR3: TGTGCCTGGAGTTGGACTCATGGGACCCAGTACTTC.

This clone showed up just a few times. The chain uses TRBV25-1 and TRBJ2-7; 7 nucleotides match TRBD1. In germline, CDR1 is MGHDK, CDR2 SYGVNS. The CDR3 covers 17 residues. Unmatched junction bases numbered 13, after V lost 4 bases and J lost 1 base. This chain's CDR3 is CASSGSLWQGVSYEQYF. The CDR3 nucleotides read TGTGCCAGCAGTGGAAGTCTATGGCAGGGGGTATCCTACGAGCAGTACTTC.

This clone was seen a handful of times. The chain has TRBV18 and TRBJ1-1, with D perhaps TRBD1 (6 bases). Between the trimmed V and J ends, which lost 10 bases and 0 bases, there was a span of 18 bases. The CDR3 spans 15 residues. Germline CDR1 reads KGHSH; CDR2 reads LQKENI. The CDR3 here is CATLGTLPMNTEAFF. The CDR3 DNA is TGTGCCACCCTTGGGACACTGCCTATGAACACTGAAGCTTTCTTT.

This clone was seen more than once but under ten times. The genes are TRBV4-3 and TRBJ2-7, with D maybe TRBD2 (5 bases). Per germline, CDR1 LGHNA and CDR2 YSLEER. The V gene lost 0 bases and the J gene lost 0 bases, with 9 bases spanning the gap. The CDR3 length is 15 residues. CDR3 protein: CASSQDHGSSYEQYF. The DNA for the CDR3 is TGCGCCAGCAGCCAAGATCATGGGAGCTCCTACGAGCAGTACTTC.

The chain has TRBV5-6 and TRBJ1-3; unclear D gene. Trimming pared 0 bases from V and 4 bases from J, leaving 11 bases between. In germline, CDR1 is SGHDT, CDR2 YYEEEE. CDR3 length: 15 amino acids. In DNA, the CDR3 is TGTGCCAGCAGCTTGGGGCGGTCATTCGGAAACACCATATATTTT. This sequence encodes CASSLGRSFGNTIYF.

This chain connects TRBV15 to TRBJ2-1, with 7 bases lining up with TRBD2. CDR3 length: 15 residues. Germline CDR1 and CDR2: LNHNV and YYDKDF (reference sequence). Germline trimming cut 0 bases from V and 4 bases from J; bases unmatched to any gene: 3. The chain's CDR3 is CATSRELAPYNEQFF. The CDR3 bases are TGTGCCACCAGCAGAGAACTAGCGCCATACAATGAGCAGTTCTTC.

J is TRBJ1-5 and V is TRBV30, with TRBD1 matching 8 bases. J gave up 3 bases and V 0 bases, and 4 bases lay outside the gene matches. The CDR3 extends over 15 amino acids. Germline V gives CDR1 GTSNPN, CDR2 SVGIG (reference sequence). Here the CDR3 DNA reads TGTGCCTGGAGTGTAGACAGGGGCCACAATCAGCCCCAGCATTTT. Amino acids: CAWSVDRGHNQPQHF.

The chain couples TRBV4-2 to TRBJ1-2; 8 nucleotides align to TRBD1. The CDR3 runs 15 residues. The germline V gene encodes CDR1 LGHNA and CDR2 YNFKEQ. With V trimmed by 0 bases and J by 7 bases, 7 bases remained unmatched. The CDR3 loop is CASSQEAGGGIGYTF. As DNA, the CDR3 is TGTGCCAGCAGCCAAGAAGCAGGGGGCGGGATTGGCTACACCTTC.

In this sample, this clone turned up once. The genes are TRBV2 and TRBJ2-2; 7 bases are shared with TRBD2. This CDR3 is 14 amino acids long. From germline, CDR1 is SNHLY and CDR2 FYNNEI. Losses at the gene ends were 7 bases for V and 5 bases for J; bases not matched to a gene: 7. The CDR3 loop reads CASMTGGRTGELFF. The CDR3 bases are TGTGCCAGCATGACGGGAGGCCGAACCGGGGAGCTGTTTTTT.

The CDR3 nucleotides are TGTGCCTGGAGTCCCGGTAATTACGGGGATGGCTACACCTTC. This sequence encodes CAWSPGNYGDGYTF. V and J are TRBV30 and TRBJ1-2, with D unclear. The CDR3 has 14 residues. Germline values: CDR1 GTSNPN, CDR2 SVGIG (reference sequence). Trimming took 2 bases from V and 6 from J, leaving 16 bases between them.

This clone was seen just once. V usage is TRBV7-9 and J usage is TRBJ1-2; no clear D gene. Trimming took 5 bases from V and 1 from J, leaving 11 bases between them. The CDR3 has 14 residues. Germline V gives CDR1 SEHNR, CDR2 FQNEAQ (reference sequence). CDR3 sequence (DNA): TGTGCCAGCAGCCGCCGTCCGGGTAACTATGGCTACACCTTC. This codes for CASSRRPGNYGYTF.

The CDR3 loop is CASSYLLSYEQYF. The CDR3 DNA is TGTGCCAGCAGTTACTTATTGTCCTACGAGCAGTACTTC. The chain combines TRBV28 with TRBJ2-7; D gene unclear. The CDR3 contains 13 residues. V lost 4 bases, J lost 1 base, and 8 bases lay in between. Germline V gives CDR1 MDHEN, CDR2 SYDVKM.

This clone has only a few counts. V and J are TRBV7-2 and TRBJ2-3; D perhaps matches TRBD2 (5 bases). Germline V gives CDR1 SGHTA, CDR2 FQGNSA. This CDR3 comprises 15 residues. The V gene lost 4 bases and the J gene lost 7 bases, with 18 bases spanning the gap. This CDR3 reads CASSSADYLLHTQYF. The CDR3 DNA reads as TGTGCCAGCAGCTCAGCCGACTACCTTCTCCATACGCAGTATTTT.

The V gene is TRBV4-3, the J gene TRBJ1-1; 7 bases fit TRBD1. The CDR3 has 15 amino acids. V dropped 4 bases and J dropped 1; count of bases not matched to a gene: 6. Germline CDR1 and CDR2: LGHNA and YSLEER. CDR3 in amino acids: CASSPRAGGNTEAFF. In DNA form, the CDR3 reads TGCGCCAGCAGCCCAAGGGCAGGGGGGAACACTGAAGCTTTCTTT.

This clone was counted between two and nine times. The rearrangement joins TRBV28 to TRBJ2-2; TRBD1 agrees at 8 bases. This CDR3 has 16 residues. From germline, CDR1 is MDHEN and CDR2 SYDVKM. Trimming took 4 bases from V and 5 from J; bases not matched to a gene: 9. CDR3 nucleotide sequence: TGTGCCAGCAGTTCGGCAGGGGGCTACGGGACCGGGGAGCTGTTTTTT. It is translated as CASSSAGGYGTGELFF.

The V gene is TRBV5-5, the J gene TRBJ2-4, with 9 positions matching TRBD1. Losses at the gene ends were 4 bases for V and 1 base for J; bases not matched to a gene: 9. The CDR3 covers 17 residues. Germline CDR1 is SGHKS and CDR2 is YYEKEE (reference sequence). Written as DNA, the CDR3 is TGTGCCAGCAGCGCAACCGGGACAGGGTGGGCCAAAAACATTCAGTACTTC. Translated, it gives CASSATGTGWAKNIQYF. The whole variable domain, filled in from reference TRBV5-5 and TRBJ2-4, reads DAGVTQSPTHLIKTRGQQVTLRCSPISGHKSVSWYQQVLGQGPQFIFQYYEKEERGRGNFPDRFSARQFPNYSSELNVNALLLGDSALYLCASSATGTGWAKNIQYFGAGTRLSVL.

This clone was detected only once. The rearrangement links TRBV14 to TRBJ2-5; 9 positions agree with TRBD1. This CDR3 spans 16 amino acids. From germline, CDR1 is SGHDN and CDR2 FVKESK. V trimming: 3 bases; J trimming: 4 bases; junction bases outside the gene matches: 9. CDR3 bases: TGTGCCAGCAGCCAGGATTCTCTGACAGGGGGAGAGACCCAGTACTTC. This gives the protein CASSQDSLTGGETQYF.

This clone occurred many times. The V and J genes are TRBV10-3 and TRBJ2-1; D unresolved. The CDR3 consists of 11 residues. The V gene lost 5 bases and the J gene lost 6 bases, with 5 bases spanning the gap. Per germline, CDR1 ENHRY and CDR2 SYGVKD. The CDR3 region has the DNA TGTGCCATCAGTCTAGGCAATGAGCAGTTCTTC. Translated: CAISLGNEQFF.

CDR3 bases: TGTGCCAGCTCACCACCGACAGGGGCGGTCACTGAAGCTTTCTTT. Translation: CASSPPTGAVTEAFF. The rearrangement links TRBV18 to TRBJ1-1; the match to TRBD1 covers 8 bases. Losses at the gene ends were 0 bases for V and 4 bases for J; bases not matched to a gene: 4. Germline CDR1 KGHSH, CDR2 LQKENI. The CDR3 extends over 15 amino acids.

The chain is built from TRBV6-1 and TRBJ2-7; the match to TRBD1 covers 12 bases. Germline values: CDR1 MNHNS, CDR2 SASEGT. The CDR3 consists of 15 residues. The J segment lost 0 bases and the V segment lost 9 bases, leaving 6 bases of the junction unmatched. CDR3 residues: CASGTGGGLSYEQYF. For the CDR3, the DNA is TGTGCCAGTGGGACAGGGGGCGGCCTCTCCTACGAGCAGTACTTC.

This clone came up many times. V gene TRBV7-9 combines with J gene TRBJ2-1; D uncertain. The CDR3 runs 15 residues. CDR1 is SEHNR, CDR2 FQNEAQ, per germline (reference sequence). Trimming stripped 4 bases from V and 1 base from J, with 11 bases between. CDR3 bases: TGTGCCAGCAGCTCCGGCGGTTGGTCCTACAATGAGCAGTTCTTC. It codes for CASSSGGWSYNEQFF.

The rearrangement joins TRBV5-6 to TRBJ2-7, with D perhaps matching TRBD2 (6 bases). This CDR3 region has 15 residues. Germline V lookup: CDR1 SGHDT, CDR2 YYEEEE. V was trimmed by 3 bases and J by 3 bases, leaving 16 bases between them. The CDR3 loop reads CASSSRPGGDYEQYF. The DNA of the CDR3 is TGTGCCAGCAGCTCGAGGCCCGGGGGTGACTACGAGCAGTACTTC.

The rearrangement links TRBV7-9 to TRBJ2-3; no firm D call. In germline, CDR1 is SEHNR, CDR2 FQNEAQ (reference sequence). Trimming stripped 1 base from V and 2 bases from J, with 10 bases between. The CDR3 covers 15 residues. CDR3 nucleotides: TGTGCCAGCAGCTTAGTCGGCAGGTCCACAGATACGCAGTATTTT. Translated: CASSLVGRSTDTQYF.

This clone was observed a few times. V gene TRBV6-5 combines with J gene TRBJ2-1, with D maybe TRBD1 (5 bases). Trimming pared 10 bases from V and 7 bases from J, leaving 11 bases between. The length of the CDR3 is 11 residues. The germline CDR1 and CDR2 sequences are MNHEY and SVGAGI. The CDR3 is CATQDWNEQFF. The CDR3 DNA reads TGTGCCACACAGGATTGGAATGAGCAGTTCTTC.

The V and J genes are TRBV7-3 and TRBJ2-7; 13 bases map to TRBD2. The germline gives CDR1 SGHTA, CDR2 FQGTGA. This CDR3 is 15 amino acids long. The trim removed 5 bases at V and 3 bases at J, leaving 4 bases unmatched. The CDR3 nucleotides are TGTGCCAGCAGCAAGACTAGCGGGGGGATCTACGAGCAGTACTTC. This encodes CASSKTSGGIYEQYF.

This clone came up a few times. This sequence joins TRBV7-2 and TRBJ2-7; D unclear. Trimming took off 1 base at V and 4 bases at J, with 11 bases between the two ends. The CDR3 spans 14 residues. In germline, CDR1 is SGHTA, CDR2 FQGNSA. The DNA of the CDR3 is TGTGCCAGCAGCTTAGACTACCCCCGGTACGAGCAGTACTTC. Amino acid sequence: CASSLDYPRYEQYF.

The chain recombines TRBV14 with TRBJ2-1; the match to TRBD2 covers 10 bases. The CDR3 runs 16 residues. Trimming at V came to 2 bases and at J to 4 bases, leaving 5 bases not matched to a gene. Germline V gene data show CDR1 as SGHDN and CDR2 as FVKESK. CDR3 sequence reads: CASSQYYSGRYNEQFF. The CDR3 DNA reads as TGTGCCAGCAGCCAATATTATAGCGGGAGGTACAATGAGCAGTTCTTC.

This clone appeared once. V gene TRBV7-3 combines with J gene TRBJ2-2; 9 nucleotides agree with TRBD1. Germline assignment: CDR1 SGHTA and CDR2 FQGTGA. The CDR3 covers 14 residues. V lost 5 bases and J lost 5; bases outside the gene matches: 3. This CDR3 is CASSRGQGTGELFF. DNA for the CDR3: TGTGCCAGCAGCCGTGGACAGGGGACCGGGGAGCTGTTTTTT.

CDR3 bases: TGTGCCAGCATCAAACCTGATTCTACAGGGAACACTGAAGCTTTCTTT. It encodes CASIKPDSTGNTEAFF. V is TRBV5-4 and J is TRBJ1-1; tentatively, D is TRBD1 (5 bases). Germline-derived CDR1 and CDR2 are SGHNT and YYREEE (reference sequence). The CDR3 has 16 amino acids. The ends were cut back, 6 bases at V and 1 base at J, with 19 bases in the middle.